The 6 T cell receptor beta chains below were found in one sample sequenced in a study of blood T cells in healthy people across ages. PCR was performed a second time for roughly 7 to 12 cycles using a sample-barcoded 5' primer and a J-beta primer mix. In TCRdb, the 5' RACE reads were re-called with MiXCR into one record per CDR3 protein. This repertoire shows hundreds of thousands of distinct CDR3 sequences, around 52% found once; its top ten account for approximately 13%. Input material: blood. These receptors were collected from a woman older than 75 in good health.

This clonotype was seen at least ten times. CDR3 nucleotides: TGTGCCAGCAGCCAGGAGGGACAGGGGCCCTGGCGGCCCCAGCATTTT. Its protein product is CASSQEGQGPWRPQHF. This chain links TRBV4-2 with TRBJ1-5; 10 bases match TRBD1. V trimming: 3 bases; J trimming: 9 bases; junction bases outside the gene matches: 11. From germline, CDR1 is LGHNA and CDR2 YNFKEQ. The CDR3 consists of 16 residues.

As regards this clonotype: This may be a read error, as it is one base from a much larger clone. J is TRBJ1-6 and V is TRBV25-1; no clear D. V lost 6 bases and J 0 bases, leaving 9 bases between the germline ends. The CDR3 sequence is 15 residues long. Germline CDR1 is MGHDK and CDR2 is SYGVNS. CDR3 bases: TGTGCCAGCAGGGATACGAGCTCCTATAATTCACCCCTCCACTTT. Its translation: CASRDTSSYNSPLHF.

Note on this clonotype: A much larger clone sits a single nucleotide away, making a read error possible. This chain joins TRBV12-3 or TRBV12-4 and TRBJ2-1, with D maybe TRBD2 (6 bases). The CDR3 contains 16 residues. The germline V and J ends were trimmed by 0 bases and 9 bases, with 18 bases remaining between them. CDR3 sequence reads: CASSLARLVGSGEQFF. CDR3 DNA: TGTGCCAGCAGTTTAGCAAGACTAGTGGGATCGGGTGAGCAGTTCTTC.

The chain couples TRBV5-1 to TRBJ2-3; 10 bases are a match to TRBD1. This CDR3 spans 17 amino acids. Germline V gives CDR1 SGHRS, CDR2 YFSETQ. Germline trimming cut 4 bases from V and 3 bases from J; bases unmatched to any gene: 11. CDR3 nucleotides: TGCGCCAGCAGCAGCGACCGGGACAGGGGCGGAACAGATACGCAGTATTTT. Protein product: CASSSDRDRGGTDTQYF.

The V gene is TRBV7-3, the J gene TRBJ2-3; tentatively, D is TRBD2 (6 bases). The CDR3 length is 11 residues. Trimming took 6 bases from V and 10 from J, leaving 11 bases between them. The germline V gene has CDR1 SGHTA and CDR2 FQGTGA. The CDR3, as DNA: TGTGCCAGCAGGTTCCGCGGGGCGCAGTATTTT. Translation gives CASRFRGAQYF. The full variable domain, in which reference TRBV7-3 and TRBJ2-3 provide the parts outside the CDR3, is GAGVSQTPSNKVTEKGKYVELRCDPISGHTALYWYRQSLGQGPEFLIYFQGTGAADDSGLPNDRFFAVRPEGSVSTLKIQRTERGDSAVYLCASRFRGAQYFGPGTRLTVL.

The genes are TRBV12-3 or TRBV12-4 and TRBJ2-5, with TRBD2 as a possible D gene (5 bases). The CDR3 runs 15 residues. Trimming pared 5 bases from V and 11 bases from J, leaving 24 bases between. CDR3: CASSPMDSPYNEQYF. The CDR3 DNA sequence: TGTGCCAGCAGTCCAATGGACTCGCCTTACAATGAGCAGTACTTC.